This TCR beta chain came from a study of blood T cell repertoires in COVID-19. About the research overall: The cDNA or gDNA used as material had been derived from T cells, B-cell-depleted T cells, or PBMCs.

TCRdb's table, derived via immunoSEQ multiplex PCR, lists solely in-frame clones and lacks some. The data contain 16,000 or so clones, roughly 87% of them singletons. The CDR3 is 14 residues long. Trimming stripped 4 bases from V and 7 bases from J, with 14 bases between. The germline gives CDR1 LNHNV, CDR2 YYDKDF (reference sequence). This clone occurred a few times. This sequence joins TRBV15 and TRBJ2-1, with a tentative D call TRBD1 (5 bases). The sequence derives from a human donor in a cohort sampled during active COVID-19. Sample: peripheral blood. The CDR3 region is CATSNGAGLNEQFF. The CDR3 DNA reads TGTGCCACCAGCAATGGGGCAGGCCTTAATGAGCAGTTCTTC. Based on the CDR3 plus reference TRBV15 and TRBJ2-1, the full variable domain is DAMVIQNPRYQVTQFGKPVTLSCSQTLNHNVMYWYQQKSSQAPKLLFHYYDKDFNNEADTPDNFQSRRPNTSFCFLDIRSPGLGDTAMYLCATSNGAGLNEQFFGPGTRLTVL.